The source of this T cell receptor beta chain is a study of regulatory T cells in long-lasting Graves disease. Study-wide context: Antithyroid drugs had been taken under 3 months by newly diagnosed Graves' patients.

Time point specified: newly diagnosed GD, antithyroid drugs for less than 3 months. PBMC RNA was the source of the TCR library. HTBI primers from iRepertoire and Arm-PCR of CDR3 regions yielded the TCR beta libraries. In the original processing: Segment identification across samples yielded around 61 TRBV and 14 TRBJ segments. Using its own MiXCR run on the multiplex PCR reads, TCRdb lists one record per CDR3 protein. None of the V and J calls come from the authors' own analysis; TCRdb made them. The repertoire holds 350,000 to 500,000 distinct CDR3 sequences, with 15% to 20% as singletons. For this clonotype: It may be a read error: a sequence one base away is much more abundant.

Germline-derived CDR1 and CDR2 are MDHEN and SYDVKM. This CDR3 has 13 residues. This sample was shared with a second study, whose subject was T cells in Graves' hyperthyroidism and ophthalmopathy. This second report adds: The HTBI primer set drove a first-round RT-PCR of the TCR CDR3. Most thyroid-expanded clonotypes above 0.001 were also found in blood.

The sequence came from a woman under 30 with Graves disease. V is TRBV28 and J is TRBJ2-3, with D tentatively TRBD1 (6 bases). The last part of the DNA fits TRBJ1-5 better; the J call may be wrong. Sequencing used peripheral blood mononuclear cells (PBMCs), obtained at new diagnosis, from a patient treated with antithyroid drugs. The CDR3 protein is CASNLAGAETQHF. CDR3 nucleotide sequence: TGTGCCAGCAACCTAGCGGGGGCTGAGACGCAGCATTTT.